The TCR beta chain under discussion was sequenced for a study of T cell changes during pregnancy in multiple sclerosis. The V segment lost 7 bases and the J segment 0 bases; nucleotides outside the gene matches: 1. The CDR3 runs 12 residues. Germline CDR1 and CDR2: SQVTM and ANQGSEA. Clones were read by immunoSEQ multiplex PCR, and TCRdb kept only the in-frame ones, dropping some. In the table there are some 61,000 clones, 91% of which are singletons. V is TRBV29-1 and J is TRBJ1-1; 8 bases fit TRBD1. The receptor was isolated from a female donor with multiple sclerosis, enrolled in a pregnancy study. Material: peripheral blood, obtained in the second trimester of pregnancy. This CDR3 is CSAGQVNTEAFF. In DNA form, the CDR3 reads TGCAGCGCGGGACAGGTGAACACTGAAGCTTTCTTT.